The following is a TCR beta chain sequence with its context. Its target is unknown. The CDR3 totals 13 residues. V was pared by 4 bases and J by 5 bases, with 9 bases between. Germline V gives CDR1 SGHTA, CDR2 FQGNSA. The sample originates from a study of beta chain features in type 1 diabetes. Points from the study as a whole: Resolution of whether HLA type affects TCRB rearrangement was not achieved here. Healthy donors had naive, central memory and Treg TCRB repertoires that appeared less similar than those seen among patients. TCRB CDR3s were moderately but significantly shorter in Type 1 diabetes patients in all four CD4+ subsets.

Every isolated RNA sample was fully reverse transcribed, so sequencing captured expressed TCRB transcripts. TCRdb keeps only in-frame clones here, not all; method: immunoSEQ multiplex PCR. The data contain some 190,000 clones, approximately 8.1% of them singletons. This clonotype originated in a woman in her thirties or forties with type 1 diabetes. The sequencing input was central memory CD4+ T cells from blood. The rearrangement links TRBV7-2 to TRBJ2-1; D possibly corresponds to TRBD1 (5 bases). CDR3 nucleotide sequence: TGTGCCAGCAGCTGGGGCTCAAACAATGAGCAGTTCTTC. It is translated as CASSWGSNNEQFF.